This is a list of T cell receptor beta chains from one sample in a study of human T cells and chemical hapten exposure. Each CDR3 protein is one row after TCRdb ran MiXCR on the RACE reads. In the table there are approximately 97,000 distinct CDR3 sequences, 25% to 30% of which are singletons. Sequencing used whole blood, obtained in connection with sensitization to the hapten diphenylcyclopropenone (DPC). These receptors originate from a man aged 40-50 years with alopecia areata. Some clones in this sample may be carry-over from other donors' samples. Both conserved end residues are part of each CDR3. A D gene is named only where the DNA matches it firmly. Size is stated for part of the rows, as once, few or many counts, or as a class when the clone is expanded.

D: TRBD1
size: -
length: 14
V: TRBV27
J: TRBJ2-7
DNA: TGTGCCAGCAGTCCCGGACAGGCTCTCTACGAGCAGTACTTC
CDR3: CASSPGQALYEQYF

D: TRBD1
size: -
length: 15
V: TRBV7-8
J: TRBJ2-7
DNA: TGTGCCAGCAGCTTAGAATCGACAGGGCTCTACGAGCAGTACTTC
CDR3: CASSLESTGLYEQYF

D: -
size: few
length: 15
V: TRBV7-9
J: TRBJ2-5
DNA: TGTGCCAGCAGCTTAGGGGACATCCGTCAAGAGACCCAGTACTTC
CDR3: CASSLGDIRQETQYF

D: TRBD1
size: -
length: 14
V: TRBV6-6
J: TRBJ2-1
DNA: TGTGCCACCCAACCGGGACAGGGCCTTAATGAGCAGTTCTTC
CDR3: CATQPGQGLNEQFF

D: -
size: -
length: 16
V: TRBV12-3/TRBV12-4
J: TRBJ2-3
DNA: TGTGCCAGCAGCGTTTTCGGGCAGGAGGGTACAGATACGCAGTATTTT
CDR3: CASSVFGQEGTDTQYF

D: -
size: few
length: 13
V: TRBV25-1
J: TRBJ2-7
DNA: TGTGCCAGCAGTGAACAGGGGTTCTACGAGCAGTACTTC
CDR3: CASSEQGFYEQYF

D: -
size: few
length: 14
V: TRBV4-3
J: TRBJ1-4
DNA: TGCGCCAGCAGCCAGGGGACCTTTAATGAAAAACTGTTTTTT
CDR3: CASSQGTFNEKLFF

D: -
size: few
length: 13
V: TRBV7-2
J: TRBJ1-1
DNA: TGTGCCAGCGCCACTACAGGGAGGACTGAAGCTTTCTTT
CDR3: CASATTGRTEAFF

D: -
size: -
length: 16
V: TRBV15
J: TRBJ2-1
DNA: TGTGCCACCAGCAGAGATCGAGGGACTGGCTACAATGAGCAGTTCTTC
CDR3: CATSRDRGTGYNEQFF

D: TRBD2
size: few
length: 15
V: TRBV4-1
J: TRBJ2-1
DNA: TGCGCCAGCAGCCTACTGGCGGGAGTGAACAATGAGCAGTTCTTC
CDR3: CASSLLAGVNNEQFF

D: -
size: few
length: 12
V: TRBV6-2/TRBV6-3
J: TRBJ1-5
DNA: TGTGCCAGCAGTTATGGTTCTCAGCCCCAGCATTTT
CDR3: CASSYGSQPQHF

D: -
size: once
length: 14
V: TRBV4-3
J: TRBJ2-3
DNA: TGCGCCAGCAGCCAAGATATAAGCTCAGATACGCAGTATTTT
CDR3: CASSQDISSDTQYF

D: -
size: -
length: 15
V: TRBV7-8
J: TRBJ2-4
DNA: TGTGCCAGCAGCTCACCGGGACTTCTTAAAAACATTCAGTACTTC
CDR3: CASSSPGLLKNIQYF

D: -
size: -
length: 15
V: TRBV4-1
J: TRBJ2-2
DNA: TGCGCCAGCAGCCAGGGAACAGGGTGCGTCGGGGAGCTGTTTTTT
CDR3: CASSQGTGCVGELFF

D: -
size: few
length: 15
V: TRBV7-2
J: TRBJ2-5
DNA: TGTGCCAGCAGCTCTCGTGGTAGCCCCGGGGAGACCCAGTACTTC
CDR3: CASSSRGSPGETQYF

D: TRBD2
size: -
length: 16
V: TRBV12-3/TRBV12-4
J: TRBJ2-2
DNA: TGTGCCAGCGATGCTCTGCTAGCGGGAGGGCCCGGGGAGCTGTTTTTT
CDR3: CASDALLAGGPGELFF

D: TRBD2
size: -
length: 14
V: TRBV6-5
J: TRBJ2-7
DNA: TGTGCCAGCAGTGCCCTGACTAGCCCTGGAGAGCAGTACTTC
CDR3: CASSALTSPGEQYF

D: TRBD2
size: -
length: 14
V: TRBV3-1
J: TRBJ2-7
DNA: TGTGCCAGCAGCCATAGCGGGAAGGCAGGCGAGCAGTACTTC
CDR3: CASSHSGKAGEQYF

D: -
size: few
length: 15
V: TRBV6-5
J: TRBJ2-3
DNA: TGTGCCAGCACCAAGGGGGGTGGGTGGCTGAATACGCAGTATTTT
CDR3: CASTKGGGWLNTQYF

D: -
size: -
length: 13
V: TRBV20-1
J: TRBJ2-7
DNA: TGCAGTGCCACCGGGACAACGGGGTACGAGCAGTACTTC
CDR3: CSATGTTGYEQYF

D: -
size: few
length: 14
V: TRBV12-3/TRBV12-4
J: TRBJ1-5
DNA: TGTGCCAGCAGTACTCATACGCCAAATCAGCCCCAGCATTTT
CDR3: CASSTHTPNQPQHF

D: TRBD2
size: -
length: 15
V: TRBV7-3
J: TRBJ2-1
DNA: TGTGCCAGCAGCCCGGGACTAGCGGGATGGAATGAGCAGTTCTTC
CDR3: CASSPGLAGWNEQFF

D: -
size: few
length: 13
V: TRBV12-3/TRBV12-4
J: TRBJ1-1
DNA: TGTGCCAGCAGTCCGGACAATAGGGTTGAAGCTTTCTTT
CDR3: CASSPDNRVEAFF

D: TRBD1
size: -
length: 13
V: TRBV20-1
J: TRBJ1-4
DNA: TGCAGTGCTCGACAGGGAGGGAGGGAAAAACTGTTTTTT
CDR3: CSARQGGREKLFF

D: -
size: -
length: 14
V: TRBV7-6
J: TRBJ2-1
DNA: TGTGCCAGCAGCAAGGGGGGTTTCTTGAATGAGCAGTTCTTC
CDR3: CASSKGGFLNEQFF

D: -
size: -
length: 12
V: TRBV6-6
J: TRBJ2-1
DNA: TGTGCCAGCAGTTATAGTCCCGGTGAGCAGTTCTTC
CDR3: CASSYSPGEQFF

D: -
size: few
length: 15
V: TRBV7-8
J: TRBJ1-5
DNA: TGTGCCAGCAGCACTCAGGGGCAGAGCAATCAGCCCCAGCATTTT
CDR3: CASSTQGQSNQPQHF

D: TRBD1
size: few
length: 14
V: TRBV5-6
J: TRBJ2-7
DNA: TGTGCCAGCAGCTTAGAGGGGACAGGGATCGAGCAGTACTTC
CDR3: CASSLEGTGIEQYF

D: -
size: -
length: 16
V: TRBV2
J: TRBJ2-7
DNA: TGTGCCAGCAGTGACGCCAGGACCGAATACTCCTACGAGCAGTACTTC
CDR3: CASSDARTEYSYEQYF

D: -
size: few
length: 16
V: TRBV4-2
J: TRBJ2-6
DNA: TGTGCCAGCAGCCCCCAGGGGGGCTCTGGGGCCAACGTCCTGACTTTC
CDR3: CASSPQGGSGANVLTF

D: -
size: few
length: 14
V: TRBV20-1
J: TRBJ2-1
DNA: TGCAGTGCCAGAGTAGCGGAGTCATACAATGAGCAGTTCTTC
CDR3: CSARVAESYNEQFF

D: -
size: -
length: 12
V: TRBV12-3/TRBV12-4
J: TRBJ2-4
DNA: TGTGCCAGCAGGAAGGACAGTCGCATTCAGTACTTC
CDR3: CASRKDSRIQYF

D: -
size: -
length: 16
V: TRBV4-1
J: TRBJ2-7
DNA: TGCGCCAGCAGCCAAGATTTTCGGCCCAAGGCCTACGAGCAGTACTTC
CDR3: CASSQDFRPKAYEQYF

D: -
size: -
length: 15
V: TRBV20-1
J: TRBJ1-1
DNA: TGCAGTGCTAGGCGGGACGCCATGGGGAACACTGAAGCTTTCTTT
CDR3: CSARRDAMGNTEAFF

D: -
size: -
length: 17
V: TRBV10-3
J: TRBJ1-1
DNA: TGTGCCATCAGTGAGTATTCAGGGGCTAGTATGAACACTGAAGCTTTCTTT
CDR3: CAISEYSGASMNTEAFF

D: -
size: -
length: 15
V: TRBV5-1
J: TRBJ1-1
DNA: TGCGCCAGCAGCGGGGACATCGGAAGCGGCACTGAAGCTTTCTTT
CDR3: CASSGDIGSGTEAFF

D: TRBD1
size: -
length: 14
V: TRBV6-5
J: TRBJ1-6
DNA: TGTGCCAGCACTCTTGGACAGGGGGCTTCACCCCTCCACTTT
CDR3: CASTLGQGASPLHF

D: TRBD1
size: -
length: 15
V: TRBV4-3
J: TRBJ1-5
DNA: TGCGCCAGCAGCCAAGATGAGCAGGGGGGGAAGCCCCAGCATTTT
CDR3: CASSQDEQGGKPQHF

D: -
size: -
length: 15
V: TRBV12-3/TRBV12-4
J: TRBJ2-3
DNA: TGTGCCAGCAGCCCCCTTGGGGAAGGAACAGATACGCAGTATTTT
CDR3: CASSPLGEGTDTQYF

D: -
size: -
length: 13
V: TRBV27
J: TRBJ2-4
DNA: TGTGCCAGCAGTTTTGGCGCCAAAAACATTCAGTACTTC
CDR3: CASSFGAKNIQYF

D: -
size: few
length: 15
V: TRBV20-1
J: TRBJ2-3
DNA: TGCAGTGCTAGTGTTCCAGGGATCAGCACAGATACGCAGTATTTT
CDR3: CSASVPGISTDTQYF

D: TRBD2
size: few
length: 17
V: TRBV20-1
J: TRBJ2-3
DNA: TGCAGTGCTATCCCGGGACTAGCGGGAGGCCTCACAGATACGCAGTATTTT
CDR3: CSAIPGLAGGLTDTQYF

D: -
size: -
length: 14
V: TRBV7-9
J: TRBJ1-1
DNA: TGTGCCAGCAGCTTAGGCAGGGGAAACACTGAAGCTTTCTTT
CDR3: CASSLGRGNTEAFF

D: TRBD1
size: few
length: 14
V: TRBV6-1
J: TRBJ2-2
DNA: TGTGCCAGCAGGGGACAGCTGAACACCGGGGAGCTGTTTTTT
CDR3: CASRGQLNTGELFF

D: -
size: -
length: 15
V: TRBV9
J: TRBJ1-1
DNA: TGTGCCAGCAGCGTAGACCCGGGACCCAACACTGAAGCTTTCTTT
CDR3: CASSVDPGPNTEAFF

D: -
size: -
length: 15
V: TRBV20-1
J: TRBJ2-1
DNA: TGCAGTGCTAGAGATCAGGGTAGGGCTTACAATGAGCAGTTCTTC
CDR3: CSARDQGRAYNEQFF

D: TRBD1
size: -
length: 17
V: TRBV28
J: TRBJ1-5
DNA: TGTGCCAGCAGCCCAGGACAGGGGGGATATAGCAATCAGCCCCAGCATTTT
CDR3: CASSPGQGGYSNQPQHF

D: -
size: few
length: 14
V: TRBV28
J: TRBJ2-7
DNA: TGTGCCAGCAGGACACCGAAGAGCTCCTACGAGCAGTACTTC
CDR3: CASRTPKSSYEQYF

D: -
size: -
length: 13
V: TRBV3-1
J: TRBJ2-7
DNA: TGTGCCTCGGGGGGCGGAAATACCTACGAGCAGTACTTC
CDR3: CASGGGNTYEQYF

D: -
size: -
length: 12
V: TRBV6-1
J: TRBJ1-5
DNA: TGTGCCAGCATGAACGACCGGGAGACCCAGCATTTT
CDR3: CASMNDRETQHF

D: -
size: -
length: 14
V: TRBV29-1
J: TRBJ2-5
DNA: TGCAGCGTTGAGGGCCGGGGAAGGGGAGAGACCCAGTACTTC
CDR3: CSVEGRGRGETQYF

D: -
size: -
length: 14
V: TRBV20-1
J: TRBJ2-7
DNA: TGCAGTGCTAGAGATCAAGTCGGACCGACGGTGCAGTACTTC
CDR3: CSARDQVGPTVQYF

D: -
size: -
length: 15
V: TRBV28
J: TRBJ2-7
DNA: TGTGCCAGCAGTACCAGACAGCTATCGAACTACGAGCAGTACTTC
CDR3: CASSTRQLSNYEQYF

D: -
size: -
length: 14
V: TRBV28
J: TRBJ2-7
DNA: TGTGCCAGCCGCAACATGGGATCTTCCTACGAGCAGTACTTC
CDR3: CASRNMGSSYEQYF

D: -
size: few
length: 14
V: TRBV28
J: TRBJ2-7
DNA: TGTGCCAGCAGCCTAACGGGACAATTCAACGAGCAGTACTTC
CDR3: CASSLTGQFNEQYF

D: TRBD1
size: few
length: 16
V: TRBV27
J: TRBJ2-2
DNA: TGTGCCAGCAGTTTACCGAGACAGGGTAACACCGGGGAGCTGTTTTTT
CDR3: CASSLPRQGNTGELFF

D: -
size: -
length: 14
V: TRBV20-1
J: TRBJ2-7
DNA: TGCAGTGCTACGGACCCCCAAAGCTCCTACGAGCAGTACTTC
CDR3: CSATDPQSSYEQYF

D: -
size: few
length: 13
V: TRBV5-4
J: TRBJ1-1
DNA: TGTGCCAGCAGCATGGGGCTTTACACTGAAGCTTTCTTT
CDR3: CASSMGLYTEAFF

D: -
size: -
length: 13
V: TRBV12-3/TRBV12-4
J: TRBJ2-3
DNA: TGTGCCAGCGATAGCGGCGGCACAGATACGCAGTATTTT
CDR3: CASDSGGTDTQYF

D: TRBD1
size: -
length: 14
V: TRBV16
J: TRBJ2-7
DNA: TGTGCCAGCAGCCAAGGGACAGGTACCTACGAGCAGTACTTC
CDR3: CASSQGTGTYEQYF